The sequence of this T cell receptor (beta chain) was determined in a study of shared clonotypes between healthy human individuals. Trimming removed 4 bases at V and 0 bases at J, with 14 bases between. Germline CDR1 is SGDLS and CDR2 is YYNGEE. The CDR3 has 16 amino acids. The assay was immunoSEQ multiplex PCR, and TCRdb's table has in-frame clones only and misses some. The sample lists 400,000 to 500,000 clones, 79% occurring once. The clonotype comes from a woman aged 40 to 49 in good health. Some clones in this sample may be carry-over from other donors' samples. The V and J genes are TRBV9 and TRBJ2-4; D may be TRBD2 (5 bases). Sequencing was carried out using PBMCs. Here the CDR3 DNA reads TGTGCCAGCAGCCCGAGGGTCGGGATAGCCAAAAACATTCAGTACTTC. It specifies CASSPRVGIAKNIQYF.